The 25 T cell receptor beta chains presented below share a single source sample, sequenced in a study of T cells after yellow fever vaccination. TCRdb used MiXCR to reprocess the 5' RACE reads, holding one entry per CDR3 protein. The sample carries 230,000 or so distinct CDR3 sequences, 5.5% to 8.5% recorded once. The sequencing used CD4+ T cells sorted from PBMCs, collected on the day of the yellow fever booster vaccination. The receptors stem from a man aged 25 to 40 who received the YFV17D yellow fever vaccine.

The rearrangement joins TRBV5-1 to TRBJ1-1, with D unclear. Trimming stripped 3 bases from V and 1 base from J, with 10 bases between. The germline CDR1 and CDR2 sequences are SGHRS and YFSETQ. The CDR3 is made up of 14 amino acids. Here the CDR3 DNA reads TGCGCCAGCAGCTCCGGACCCGCGAACACTGAAGCTTTCTTT. Its translation is CASSSGPANTEAFF.

The CDR3 sequence: CASSLLRTGNTEAFF. Written as DNA, the CDR3 is TGTGCCAGCAGCCTCCTCCGGACAGGTAACACTGAAGCTTTCTTT. The chain couples TRBV7-3 to TRBJ1-1; 7 nucleotides align to TRBD1. V lost 5 bases and J lost 2; bases outside the gene matches: 8. Germline V gene data show CDR1 as SGHTA and CDR2 as FQGTGA. This CDR3 is built from 15 residues.

This clonotype has a handful of counts. The chain joins TRBV7-8 to TRBJ1-4; weak D call: TRBD1 (6 bases). The CDR3 runs to 15 residues. Germline V gene lookup returns CDR1 SGHVS and CDR2 FQNEAQ. Trimming took off 4 bases at V and 3 bases at J, with 12 bases between the two ends. CDR3 bases: TGTGCCAGCAGCTACATACAGGGACCTAATGAAAAACTGTTTTTT. Translated, it gives CASSYIQGPNEKLFF.

This clonotype was seen a few times. DNA for the CDR3: TGTGCCAGTATTGAGACAGACACCGGGGAGCTGTTTTTT. Translating gives CASIETDTGELFF. This chain joins TRBV19 and TRBJ2-2, with D possibly matching TRBD1 (5 bases). The CDR3 consists of 13 residues. Germline CDR1 and CDR2: LNHDA and SQIVND (reference sequence). The ends were cut back, 7 bases at V and 3 bases at J, with 9 bases in the middle.

V and J are TRBV10-3 and TRBJ2-3, with D tentatively TRBD1 or TRBD2 (6 bases each). With 7 bases removed from V and 5 bases from J, the gap between germline ends came to 19 bases. The germline V gene encodes CDR1 ENHRY and CDR2 SYGVKD. The CDR3 is 15 residues long. The CDR3 nucleotides are TGTGCCATCAATCCCGGGGGACATCTCGTAGATACGCAGTATTTT. It translates to CAINPGGHLVDTQYF.

This clonotype was counted many times. The chain couples TRBV5-1 to TRBJ2-4; possibly TRBD2 for D (5 bases). Germline CDR1 is SGHRS and CDR2 is YFSETQ. With 2 bases removed from V and 8 bases from J, the gap between germline ends came to 8 bases. This CDR3 spans 12 amino acids. In nucleotides, the CDR3 is TGCGCCAGCAGCTTCCGGGGAGACATTCAGTACTTC. It specifies CASSFRGDIQYF.

The table lists this clonotype with many counts. The chain is built from TRBV20-1 and TRBJ2-7; 8 nucleotides line up with TRBD2. The CDR3 covers 14 residues. The trim removed 5 bases at V and 2 bases at J, leaving 8 bases unmatched. CDR1 DFQATT and CDR2 SNEGSKA come from the germline V gene (reference sequence). The CDR3 region is CSASLGLATYEQYF. As DNA, the CDR3 is TGCAGTGCTTCCCTAGGACTAGCCACCTACGAGCAGTACTTC.

This clonotype was seen more than once but under ten times. This chain joins TRBV7-2 and TRBJ2-3; either TRBD1 or TRBD2 may supply D (5 bases each). Trimming removed 1 base from V and 6 bases from J, with 17 bases in between. This CDR3 has 16 residues. CDR1 and CDR2 from the germline V gene are SGHTA and FQGNSA. This CDR3 reads CASSLGIGTHSDTQYF. CDR3 DNA sequence: TGTGCCAGCAGCTTAGGAATAGGGACCCACTCCGATACGCAGTATTTT. The entire variable domain, with the rest obtained from reference TRBV7-2 and TRBJ2-3, is as follows: GAGVSQSPSNKVTEKGKDVELRCDPISGHTALYWYRQSLGQGLEFLIYFQGNSAPDKSGLPSDRFSAERTGGSVSTLTIQRTQQEDSAVYLCASSLGIGTHSDTQYFGPGTRLTVL.

Only a few counts were recorded for this clonotype. In DNA form, the CDR3 reads TGCAGTGCTAGAGATCAACCGACTGTTTACGGGACAGGGAATTCACCCCTCCACTTT. It translates to CSARDQPTVYGTGNSPLHF. The chain has TRBV20-1 and TRBJ1-6, with TRBD1 matching over 9 bases. CDR1 and CDR2 from the germline V gene are DFQATT and SNEGSKA (reference sequence). This CDR3 is 19 amino acids long. Trimming at V came to 0 bases and at J to 7 bases, leaving 16 bases not matched to a gene.

This clonotype was detected only a few times. The rearrangement joins TRBV20-1 to TRBJ2-7; D possibly corresponds to TRBD1 (6 bases). There are 14 residues in the CDR3. The germline CDR1 and CDR2 sequences are DFQATT and SNEGSKA (reference sequence). Trimming took off 0 bases at V and 3 bases at J, with 12 bases between the two ends. CDR3 in amino acids: CSARDPRGGYEQYF. In nucleotides, the CDR3 is TGCAGTGCTAGAGATCCCAGGGGTGGCTACGAGCAGTACTTC.

This CDR3 reads CASSPGGTWGNTIYF. The CDR3, as DNA: TGTGCCAGCAGCCCCGGTGGGACTTGGGGAAACACCATATATTTT. The rearrangement uses TRBV28 and TRBJ1-3; weak D call: TRBD1 (5 bases). Germline CDR1 and CDR2: MDHEN and SYDVKM. The CDR3 spans 15 residues. Trimming pared 6 bases from V and 4 bases from J, leaving 16 bases between. The full variable domain, with the rest looked up from reference TRBV28 and TRBJ1-3, is DVKVTQSSRYLVKRTGEKVFLECVQDMDHENMFWYRQDPGLGLRLIYFSYDVKMKEKGDIPEGYSVSREKKERFSLILESASTNQTSMYLCASSPGGTWGNTIYFGEGSWLTVV.

The table lists this clonotype with a few counts. The V gene is TRBV2, the J gene TRBJ2-7; D might be TRBD1 (5 bases). V lost 8 bases and J lost 3, with 32 bases in between. Germline CDR1 is SNHLY and CDR2 is FYNNEI. The CDR3 loop spans 19 amino acids. CDR3 sequence reads: CASCLYRFSTSDKNYEQYF. In nucleotides, the CDR3 is TGTGCCAGCTGTTTATATCGGTTTAGTACCTCGGACAAGAACTACGAGCAGTACTTC.

This clonotype was detected only a few times. Mismatch with germline at one junction end may stem from a read error. The rearrangement uses TRBV18 and TRBJ1-3, with a weak D call TRBD1 (6 bases). The CDR3 totals 13 residues. Germline CDR1 reads KGHSH; CDR2 reads LQKENI. CDR3 DNA sequence: TGTGCCAGCTCACCTCAACAGGGAACCACCATATATTTT. It codes for CASSPQQGTTIYF.

This clonotype was seen many times. DNA for the CDR3: TGTGCCAGCAGCCAGCAGGGGGCAAAGGAAAAACTGTTTTTT. It is translated as CASSQQGAKEKLFF. The V call is TRBV7-6, the J call TRBJ1-4; 8 bases match TRBD1. V was clipped by 5 bases and J by 8 bases; unmatched bases: 7. Germline values: CDR1 SGHVS, CDR2 FNYEAQ. This CDR3 is 14 amino acids long.

The rearrangement uses TRBV20-1 and TRBJ2-1, with D perhaps TRBD1 (5 bases). Germline CDR1 is DFQATT and CDR2 is SNEGSKA (reference sequence). This CDR3 has 12 amino acids. Trimming shortened V by 3 bases and J by 8 bases, and 11 bases separated the two germline ends. Here the CDR3 DNA reads TGCAGTGCTAGTTCCGGCAGGGATGAGCAGTTCTTC. Encoded protein: CSASSGRDEQFF.

This clonotype was counted a few times. The CDR3 spells CASSSGGSGGGELFF. CDR3 nucleotides: TGTGCCAGCAGCTCTGGGGGTAGCGGGGGCGGGGAGCTGTTTTTT. The chain employs TRBV7-2 and TRBJ2-2, with TRBD2 matching over 9 bases. Germline values: CDR1 SGHTA, CDR2 FQGNSA. The CDR3 contains 15 residues. V dropped 4 bases and J dropped 7; count of bases not matched to a gene: 7.

The sample holds many counts of this clonotype. The chain couples TRBV9 to TRBJ2-7; perhaps TRBD2 as D (6 bases). Trimming removed 4 bases from V and 5 bases from J, with 19 bases in between. Per the germline V gene, CDR1 is SGDLS and CDR2 is YYNGEE. CDR3 length: 15 amino acids. The CDR3 is CASSPPGGMRDEQYF. The CDR3, as DNA: TGTGCCAGCAGCCCCCCCGGAGGGATGAGGGACGAGCAGTACTTC.

Note on this clonotype: A read error may account for a junction end that differs from germline. This chain links TRBV5-4 with TRBJ2-1; 7 positions match TRBD1. CDR1 SGHNT and CDR2 YYREEE come from the germline V gene (reference sequence). The CDR3 has 15 residues. CDR3: CTSSLETGRYNEQFF. The CDR3 DNA is TGTACCAGCAGCTTGGAGACAGGGCGCTACAATGAGCAGTTCTTC.

Many counts were recorded for this clonotype. The V gene is TRBV4-3, the J gene TRBJ2-1; TRBD2 agrees at 13 bases. The CDR3 runs to 16 residues. Losses at the gene ends were 4 bases for V and 7 bases for J; bases not matched to a gene: 7. CDR1 and CDR2 from the germline V gene are LGHNA and YSLEER. Written as DNA, the CDR3 is TGCGCCAGCAGCCGAGAACTAGCGGGAGGGTATAATGAGCAGTTCTTC. This sequence encodes CASSRELAGGYNEQFF.

This clonotype was seen ten or more times. V is TRBV7-8 and J is TRBJ2-5; D is ambiguous. The germline V gene encodes CDR1 SGHVS and CDR2 FQNEAQ. CDR3 length equals 13 residues. V was cut by 5 bases and J by 4 bases, with 11 bases left in between. The CDR3 here is CASSPRRVETQYF. CDR3 sequence (DNA): TGTGCCAGCAGCCCCAGACGGGTAGAGACCCAGTACTTC.

This clonotype has a count of ten or more. The CDR3 region is CASSPQIGEQYF. The CDR3 DNA reads as TGTGCCAGCTCACCACAAATTGGCGAGCAGTACTTC. The chain employs TRBV18 and TRBJ2-7; no reliable D call. This CDR3 contains 12 residues. V dropped 1 base and J dropped 6 bases, with 7 bases sitting between them. CDR1 KGHSH and CDR2 LQKENI come from the germline V gene. Supplemented by reference TRBV18 and TRBJ2-7, the full variable domain reads NAGVMQNPRHLVRRRGQEARLRCSPMKGHSHVYWYRQLPEEGLKFMVYLQKENIIDESGMPKERFSAEFPKEGPSILRIQQVVRGDSAAYFCASSPQIGEQYFGPGTRLTVT.

This clonotype was counted ten times or more. The chain couples TRBV12-3 or TRBV12-4 to TRBJ1-5; TRBD1 matches at 8 bases. The CDR3 runs to 14 residues. Trimming removed 7 bases from V and 3 bases from J; junction bases left unmatched: 5. As DNA, the CDR3 is TGTGCCAGCACTCAGGGGGCGGCCAATCAGCCCCAGCATTTT. Translating gives CASTQGAANQPQHF.

This clonotype was counted many times. The chain carries TRBV7-2 and TRBJ1-5; 7 bases align to TRBD1. Germline V CDR1 and CDR2: SGHTA, FQGNSA. V gave up 3 bases and J gave up 5 bases; unmatched junction bases: 4. This CDR3 spans 14 amino acids. The CDR3 sequence is CASSFRQGDQPQHF. The CDR3 bases are TGTGCCAGCAGCTTTAGGCAGGGGGATCAGCCCCAGCATTTT. Full variable domain (rest looked up from reference TRBV7-2 and TRBJ1-5): GAGVSQSPSNKVTEKGKDVELRCDPISGHTALYWYRQSLGQGLEFLIYFQGNSAPDKSGLPSDRFSAERTGGSVSTLTIQRTQQEDSAVYLCASSFRQGDQPQHFGDGTRLSIL.

In this sample, this clonotype turned up many times. The chain has TRBV5-4 and TRBJ2-7; no definite D call. Looked up from germline, CDR1 is SGHNT and CDR2 is YYREEE (reference sequence). The CDR3 contains 12 residues. V was trimmed by 3 bases and J by 5 bases, leaving 9 bases between them. CDR3 in DNA: TGTGCCAGCAGCTCCCGGACGAACGAGCAGTACTTC. Translation gives CASSSRTNEQYF.

This clonotype was recorded many times. The chain couples TRBV29-1 to TRBJ2-7; 8 nucleotides align to TRBD1. The CDR3 contains 16 residues. V trimming: 7 bases; J trimming: 3 bases; junction bases outside the gene matches: 17. Germline assignment: CDR1 SQVTM and CDR2 ANQGSEA. The CDR3 region is CSARLPRQGAFYEQYF. CDR3 nucleotides: TGCAGCGCCCGCCTCCCTCGGCAGGGGGCTTTCTACGAGCAGTACTTC.